These T cell receptor beta chains were read from a single sample in a study of STAT3 mutations in large granular lymphocyte leukemia. Generated by immunoSEQ multiplex PCR, the TCRdb table keeps only in-frame clones and is missing some. Altogether more than 2,500 clones are present, around 87% being singletons, with the ten largest covering approximately 90%. Sequencing used peripheral blood mononuclear cells. The receptors here all came from a woman in her sixties or seventies with T-cell large granular lymphocyte leukemia. Some clones in this sample may be carry-over from other donors' samples. CDR3s include the opening cysteine and the closing phenylalanine or tryptophan. Each record gives: V gene, clone size, J gene, D gene, CDR3 protein, CDR3 DNA. The D gene is left open where the match is weak. Size tells how often a clone was seen (once, few, many) or the class of an expanded clone, and some rows leave it out.

>TRBV2|.|TRBJ2-7|.
CASSEYGVDRYEQYF
TGTGCCAGCAGTGAATATGGTGTGGACAGATACGAGCAGTACTTC
>TRBV27|.|TRBJ1-1|.
CASSLRSLNTEAFF
TGTGCCAGCAGCTTGCGCAGCTTGAACACTGAAGCTTTCTTT
>TRBV4-1|once|TRBJ1-2|TRBD1
CASSQPWTGEGYGYTF
TGCGCCAGCAGCCAACCTTGGACAGGGGAGGGCTATGGCTACACCTTC
>TRBV5-1|.|TRBJ1-6|.
CASSSINSPLHF
TGCGCCAGCAGCTCGATTAATTCACCCCTCCACTTT
>TRBV5-4|few|TRBJ2-7|.
CASGVGGSYEQYF
TGTGCCAGTGGTGTGGGGGGCTCCTACGAGCAGTACTTC
>TRBV7-9|.|TRBJ2-6|.
CASSPRLQGTGANVLTF
TGTGCCAGCAGCCCGCGTTTACAGGGTACAGGGGCCAACGTCCTGACTTTC
>TRBV5-1|.|TRBJ2-3|.
CASSLAPRGRGRTDTQYF
TGCGCCAGCAGCTTGGCCCCCCGCGGGCGGGGGCGTACAGATACGCAGTATTTT
>TRBV5-1|once|TRBJ2-3|.
CASSSSGTTDTQYF
TGCGCCAGCAGCTCCTCAGGGACCACAGATACGCAGTATTTT
>TRBV29-1|.|TRBJ2-1|TRBD2
CSVVGGGSSYNEQFF
TGCAGCGTTGTGGGCGGGGGGAGCTCCTACAATGAGCAGTTCTTC
>TRBV5-4|.|TRBJ1-4|TRBD1
CASSLNPTGGNEKLFF
TGTGCCAGCAGCTTGAATCCGACAGGGGGTAATGAAAAACTGTTTTTT